Below are 29 T cell receptor beta chains sequenced from a single sample in a study of cytomegalovirus exposure and HLA in healthy donors. The PCR used 60 Vbeta and 13 Jbeta primers. TCRdb's table, derived via immunoSEQ multiplex PCR, lists solely in-frame clones and lacks some. The sample lists just under 250,000 clones; roughly 87% were seen once. The material sequenced was PBMCs. The receptor source for this set is a woman in her 40s in good health and CMV-seropositive.

This chain uses TRBV7-9 with TRBJ1-1; D might be TRBD1 (5 bases). CDR3 length: 13 amino acids. The V and J ends lost 4 bases and 5 bases respectively, with 11 bases between them. Per the germline V gene, CDR1 is SEHNR and CDR2 is FQNEAQ (reference sequence). The DNA for the CDR3 is TGTGCCAGCAGCTCGGGACTCGGAACTGAAGCTTTCTTT. It is translated as CASSSGLGTEAFF.

The chain has TRBV2 and TRBJ2-1; TRBD2 agrees at 7 bases. Per the germline V gene, CDR1 is SNHLY and CDR2 is FYNNEI. V lost 4 bases and J lost 6; bases outside the gene matches: 6. The CDR3 consists of 14 residues. CDR3: CASSGTRGGNEQFF. The CDR3 nucleotides read TGTGCCAGCAGTGGGACTAGGGGAGGCAATGAGCAGTTCTTC. The full variable domain, in which reference TRBV2 and TRBJ2-1 provide the parts outside the CDR3, is EPEVTQTPSHQVTQMGQEVILRCVPISNHLYFYWYRQILGQKVEFLVSFYNNEISEKSEIFDDQFSVERPDGSNFTLKIRSTKLEDSAMYFCASSGTRGGNEQFFGPGTRLTVL.

Details on this clone: Relative to the germline gene, one junction end is altered; a read error may explain this. The CDR3 DNA sequence: TGTTCCAGCAGCTCTCTCGACTCGAACTATGGCTACACCTTC. It encodes CSSSSLDSNYGYTF. The chain uses TRBV7-9 and TRBJ1-2; D remains ambiguous. Germline assignment: CDR1 SEHNR and CDR2 FQNEAQ (reference sequence). This CDR3 has 14 amino acids.

V and J are TRBV7-8 and TRBJ2-1; 8 bases are shared with TRBD2. Germline V gene lookup returns CDR1 SGHVS and CDR2 FQNEAQ. Trimming cost V 5 bases and J 4 bases; bases outside gene matches: 10. The CDR3 has 16 amino acids. This chain's CDR3 is CASSPRGGSGYNEQFF. The CDR3 DNA reads as TGTGCCAGCAGCCCTCGGGGGGGGTCGGGTTACAATGAGCAGTTCTTC.

This clone was seen a handful of times. The genes are TRBV28 and TRBJ2-2; TRBD1 is a possible D gene (5 bases). V lost 6 bases and J lost 0, with 11 bases in between. The CDR3 loop spans 15 amino acids. Germline V CDR1 and CDR2: MDHEN, SYDVKM. CDR3 in amino acids: CASRQQVTNTGELFF. CDR3 DNA: TGTGCCAGCAGACAACAGGTGACGAACACCGGGGAGCTGTTTTTT.

The chain links TRBV7-2 to TRBJ1-3; 9 positions match TRBD1. This CDR3 is built from 15 residues. Trimming took 1 base from V and 5 from J; bases not matched to a gene: 3. The germline V gene has CDR1 SGHTA and CDR2 FQGNSA. CDR3 in amino acids: CASSLGQGGRNTIYF. As DNA, the CDR3 is TGTGCCAGCAGCTTAGGACAGGGGGGGCGAAACACCATATATTTT.

This clone has only one observation. The chain uses TRBV6-1 and TRBJ2-7; possibly TRBD1 for D (7 bases). Trimming shortened V by 7 bases and J by 3 bases, and 19 bases separated the two germline ends. This CDR3 contains 15 residues. The germline V gene has CDR1 MNHNS and CDR2 SASEGT. In DNA form, the CDR3 reads TGTGCCAGCACCAAAGCCGCAGGGGGACTCTACGAGCAGTACTTC. Encoded protein: CASTKAAGGLYEQYF.

The chain joins TRBV7-8 to TRBJ2-3; D perhaps matches TRBD2 (6 bases). The CDR3 runs to 17 residues. V dropped 5 bases and J dropped 6 bases, with 24 bases sitting between them. Germline assignment: CDR1 SGHVS and CDR2 FQNEAQ. The CDR3 bases are TGTGCCAGCAGCACATCAGCTAGCGACACCCCTTCCGATACGCAGTATTTT. It specifies CASSTSASDTPSDTQYF. The whole variable domain, remainder taken from reference TRBV7-8 and TRBJ2-3, is GAGVSQSPRYKVAKRGQDVALRCDPISGHVSLFWYQQALGQGPEFLTYFQNEAQLDKSGLPSDRFFAERPEGSVSTLKIQRTQQEDSAVYLCASSTSASDTPSDTQYFGPGTRLTVL.

This clone was recorded only once. CDR3 bases: TGTGCCAGCACCCAAGGTAGGGGCACTGAAGCTTTCTTT. It encodes CASTQGRGTEAFF. This rearrangement joins TRBV6-1 to TRBJ1-1, with a weak D call TRBD1 (5 bases). Germline CDR1 and CDR2: MNHNS and SASEGT. The CDR3 sequence is 13 residues long. The germline V and J ends were trimmed by 7 bases and 4 bases, with 13 bases remaining between them.

V and J are TRBV4-2 and TRBJ1-5; TRBD1 is a possible D gene (6 bases). CDR1 LGHNA and CDR2 YNFKEQ come from the germline V gene. The CDR3 has 15 residues. V was cut by 0 bases and J by 5 bases, with 11 bases left in between. The CDR3 here is CASSQDIRGHQPQHF. In nucleotides, the CDR3 is TGTGCCAGCAGCCAAGATATCAGGGGACATCAGCCCCAGCATTTT.

This clone occurred a few times. CDR3: CASSSISGGAFSEQFF. The CDR3 region has the DNA TGTGCCAGCAGTTCCATAAGCGGGGGGGCTTTTTCTGAGCAGTTCTTC. The V and J genes are TRBV6-5 and TRBJ2-1; 10 nucleotides match TRBD2. CDR3 length: 16 amino acids. CDR1 is MNHEY and CDR2 is SVGAGI in the germline V gene. The V segment lost 4 bases and the J segment 9 bases; nucleotides outside the gene matches: 12.

The gene calls are TRBV10-3 and TRBJ1-1; TRBD1 might be the D (6 bases). V was clipped by 11 bases and J by 5 bases, with 15 bases between them. Per germline, CDR1 ENHRY and CDR2 SYGVKD. This CDR3 is 12 amino acids long. CDR3 coding DNA: TGTGCCTCTGGGGGGGGCTGGACTGAAGCTTTCTTT. Protein: CASGGGWTEAFF.

DNA of the CDR3: TGTGCCACCAGCAAACATCTGGGGGGAGGGCTGGGCAATGAGCAGTTCTTC. Amino acid sequence: CATSKHLGGGLGNEQFF. This chain links TRBV15 with TRBJ2-1; 7 bases are shared with TRBD2. The germline V gene encodes CDR1 LNHNV and CDR2 YYDKDF (reference sequence). The CDR3 consists of 17 residues. J gave up 6 bases and V 4 bases, and 15 bases lay outside the gene matches.

The V call is TRBV7-9, the J call TRBJ2-2; TRBD2 matches 8 bases. V was clipped by 6 bases and J by 7 bases; unmatched bases: 10. CDR3 length: 15 residues. CDR1 and CDR2 (germline): SEHNR, FQNEAQ (reference sequence). CDR3 coding DNA: TGTGCCAGCAGGACCCTAGCGGGTATCCACGGGGAGCTGTTTTTT. Protein: CASRTLAGIHGELFF.

This chain joins TRBV29-1 and TRBJ2-3, with TRBD1 identical over 7 bases. Per germline, CDR1 SQVTM and CDR2 ANQGSEA. After removal of 6 bases from V and 2 bases from J, the junction contained 8 bases not matched to a gene. This CDR3 is 14 amino acids long. In DNA, the CDR3 is TGCAGCGTCGGGATAGGGGGCAACACAGATACGCAGTATTTT. This codes for CSVGIGGNTDTQYF.

This chain connects TRBV18 to TRBJ1-6; 7 bases line up with TRBD1. This CDR3 is built from 14 residues. Germline-derived CDR1 and CDR2 are KGHSH and LQKENI. Trimming cost V 3 bases and J 7 bases; bases outside gene matches: 3. CDR3 in DNA: TGTGCCAGCTCACCCCAGGGGGAAAATTCACCCCTCCACTTT. Protein sequence: CASSPQGENSPLHF.

CDR3 nucleotides: TGCGCCAGCAGCTTGGGGACTAGCGGGGGGGATGAGCAGTTCTTC. The encoded protein is CASSLGTSGGDEQFF. The J gene is TRBJ2-1, the V gene TRBV5-1; TRBD2 aligns across 15 bases. CDR1 and CDR2 from the germline V gene are SGHRS and YFSETQ. The CDR3 sequence is 15 residues long. Trimming at V came to 0 bases and at J to 8 bases, leaving 0 bases not matched to a gene.

The chain uses TRBV9 and TRBJ2-1; 14 bases map to TRBD2. CDR1 and CDR2 (germline): SGDLS, YYNGEE. Trimming removed 2 bases from V and 7 bases from J; junction bases left unmatched: 5. The CDR3 has 16 residues. DNA for the CDR3: TGTGCCAGCAGCGTCTCGGGGACTAGCGGGGGTAATGAGCAGTTCTTC. It encodes CASSVSGTSGGNEQFF.

The J gene is TRBJ1-2, the V gene TRBV7-6; 9 positions match TRBD1. There are 13 residues in the CDR3. With V trimmed by 5 bases and J by 4 bases, 2 bases remained unmatched. Germline-derived CDR1 and CDR2 are SGHVS and FNYEAQ. The DNA for the CDR3 is TGTGCCAGCAGCAAGGGACAGGGCTATGGCTACACCTTC. This sequence encodes CASSKGQGYGYTF.

The chain joins TRBV7-9 to TRBJ1-2; TRBD1 matches at 7 bases. The CDR3 has 14 residues. Germline assignment: CDR1 SEHNR and CDR2 FQNEAQ (reference sequence). The V segment lost 5 bases and the J segment 8 bases; nucleotides outside the gene matches: 11. The CDR3 DNA follows: TGTGCCAGCAGCAAACGACAGGGTGCGGCGGGCTACACCTTC. Its translation is CASSKRQGAAGYTF.

The genes are TRBV11-3 and TRBJ2-7; tentative D call: TRBD1 (5 bases). The CDR3 has 13 amino acids. V lost 4 bases and J lost 4, with 11 bases in between. The germline CDR1 and CDR2 sequences are SGHNT and YENEEA. The CDR3 here is CASSYAQGYEQYF. In DNA, the CDR3 is TGTGCCAGCAGCTATGCCCAGGGATACGAGCAGTACTTC.

V usage is TRBV29-1 and J usage is TRBJ2-7; 7 bases match TRBD1. The trim removed 6 bases at V and 3 bases at J, leaving 11 bases unmatched. Germline V gene lookup returns CDR1 SQVTM and CDR2 ANQGSEA. The CDR3 consists of 14 residues. CDR3 residues: CSVSGQANYYEQYF. The CDR3 DNA reads as TGCAGCGTCTCTGGACAGGCAAACTACTACGAGCAGTACTTC.

Points on this clone: The junction differs from germline at one of its ends, possibly a read error. The chain joins TRBV2 to TRBJ2-7; 11 bases line up with TRBD1. This CDR3 is 14 amino acids long. Germline V lookup: CDR1 SNHLY, CDR2 FYNNEI. CDR3 nucleotide sequence: TGTGCCAGCAGAGAAGGGACAGGGGGCTACGAGCAGTACTTC. It is translated as CASREGTGGYEQYF. Supplemented by reference TRBV2 and TRBJ2-7, the full variable domain reads EPEVTQTPSHQVTQMGQEVILRCVPISNHLYFYWYRQILGQKVEFLVSFYNNEISEKSEIFDDQFSVERPDGSNFTLKIRSTKLEDSAMYFCASREGTGGYEQYFGPGTRLTVT.

The V and J genes are TRBV10-3 and TRBJ1-2, with unresolved D. The CDR3 contains 13 residues. Trimming removed 4 bases at V and 6 bases at J, with 12 bases between. The germline V gene encodes CDR1 ENHRY and CDR2 SYGVKD. CDR3 residues: CAISVRGSDGYTF. Here the CDR3 DNA reads TGTGCCATCAGTGTCCGGGGTAGTGATGGCTACACCTTC.

This sequence joins TRBV14 and TRBJ2-2; a weak D match, TRBD1 (5 bases). The CDR3 extends over 13 amino acids. Germline V gene sequence: CDR1 SGHDN, CDR2 FVKESK. V was pared by 1 base and J by 7 bases, with 7 bases between. CDR3 region: CASSQGRVGELFF. The DNA for the CDR3 is TGTGCCAGCAGCCAAGGCAGGGTCGGGGAGCTGTTTTTT.

The V gene is TRBV2, the J gene TRBJ1-5, with 7 bases lining up with TRBD1. Germline trimming cut 4 bases from V and 1 base from J; bases unmatched to any gene: 4. Germline V CDR1 and CDR2: SNHLY, FYNNEI. The CDR3 runs 15 residues. CDR3 bases: TGTGCCAGCAGTGTATCGGGACAGAGCAATCAGCCCCAGCATTTT. It encodes CASSVSGQSNQPQHF.

In this sample, this clone turned up a few times. The chain recombines TRBV11-3 with TRBJ2-7, with unresolved D. Germline V gene sequence: CDR1 SGHNT, CDR2 YENEEA. CDR3 size: 14 residues. V shed 0 bases and J shed 0 bases, with 6 bases lying between them. The CDR3 DNA reads TGTGCCAGCAGCTTAGAGGCATACTCCTACGAGCAGTACTTC. As protein: CASSLEAYSYEQYF.

This chain joins TRBV19 and TRBJ2-2; weak D call: TRBD1 (5 bases). This CDR3 has 15 residues. Trimming shortened V by 1 base and J by 4 bases, and 10 bases separated the two germline ends. Germline V gives CDR1 LNHDA, CDR2 SQIVND (reference sequence). The CDR3 loop reads CASSIARVGTGELFF. DNA for the CDR3: TGTGCCAGTAGTATAGCCAGGGTAGGCACCGGGGAGCTGTTTTTT.

The V and J genes are TRBV9 and TRBJ2-6, with a tentative D call TRBD1 (6 bases). V lost 3 bases, J lost 0 bases, and 19 bases lay in between. Germline CDR1 is SGDLS and CDR2 is YYNGEE. CDR3 length: 19 residues. This chain's CDR3 is CASSAEGTGRLSGANVLTF. The CDR3 DNA is TGTGCCAGCAGCGCCGAAGGAACAGGGCGTCTCTCTGGGGCCAACGTCCTGACTTTC.